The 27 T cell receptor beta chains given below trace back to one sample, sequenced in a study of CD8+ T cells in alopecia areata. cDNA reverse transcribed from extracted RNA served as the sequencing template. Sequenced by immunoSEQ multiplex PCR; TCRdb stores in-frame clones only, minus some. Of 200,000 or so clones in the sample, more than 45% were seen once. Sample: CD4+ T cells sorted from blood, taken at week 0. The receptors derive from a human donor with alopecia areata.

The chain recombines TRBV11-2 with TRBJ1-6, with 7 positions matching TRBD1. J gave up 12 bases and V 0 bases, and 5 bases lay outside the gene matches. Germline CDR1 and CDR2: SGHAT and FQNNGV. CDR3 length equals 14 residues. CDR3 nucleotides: TGTGCCAGCAGCTTAGACGTCAGGGGGGAACCCCTCCACTTT. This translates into CASSLDVRGEPLHF.

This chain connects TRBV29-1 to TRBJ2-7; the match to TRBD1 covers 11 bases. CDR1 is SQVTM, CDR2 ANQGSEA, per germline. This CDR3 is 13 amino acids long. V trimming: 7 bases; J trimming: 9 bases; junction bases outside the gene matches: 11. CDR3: CSAWTGGTSGQYF. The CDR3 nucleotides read TGCAGCGCTTGGACAGGGGGCACCTCCGGGCAGTACTTC.

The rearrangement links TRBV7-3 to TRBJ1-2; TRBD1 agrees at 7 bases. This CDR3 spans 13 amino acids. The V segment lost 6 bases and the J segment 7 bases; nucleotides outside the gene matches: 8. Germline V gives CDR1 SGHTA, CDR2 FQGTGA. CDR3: CASSPTGESGYTF. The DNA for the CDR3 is TGTGCCAGCAGTCCTACAGGGGAGAGTGGCTACACCTTC.

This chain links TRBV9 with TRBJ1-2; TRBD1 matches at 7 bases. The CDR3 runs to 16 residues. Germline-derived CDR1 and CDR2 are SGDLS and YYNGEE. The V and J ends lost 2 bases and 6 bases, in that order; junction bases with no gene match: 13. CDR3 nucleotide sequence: TGTGCCAGCAGCGTTGGTGCCCTCGACAGGGCCCATGGCTACACCTTC. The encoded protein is CASSVGALDRAHGYTF. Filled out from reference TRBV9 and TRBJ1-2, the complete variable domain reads DSGVTQTPKHLITATGQRVTLRCSPRSGDLSVYWYQQSLDQGLQFLIQYYNGEERAKGNILERFSAQQFPDLHSELNLSSLELGDSALYFCASSVGALDRAHGYTFGSGTRLTVV.

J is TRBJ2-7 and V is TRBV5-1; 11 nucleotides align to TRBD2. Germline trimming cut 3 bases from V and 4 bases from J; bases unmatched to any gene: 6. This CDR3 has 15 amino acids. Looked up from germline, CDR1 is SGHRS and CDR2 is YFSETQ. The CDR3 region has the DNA TGCGCCAGCAGCTGGGTGACTAGCGGGACGTACGAGCAGTACTTC. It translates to CASSWVTSGTYEQYF.

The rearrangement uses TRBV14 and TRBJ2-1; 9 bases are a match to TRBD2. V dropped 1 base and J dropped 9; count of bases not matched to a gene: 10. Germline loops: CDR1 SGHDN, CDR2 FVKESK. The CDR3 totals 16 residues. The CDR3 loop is CASSQVVGLASGEQFF. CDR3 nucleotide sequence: TGTGCCAGCAGCCAAGTAGTGGGACTAGCTTCCGGTGAGCAGTTCTTC.

The CDR3 protein is CASSEQGTYEQYF. The DNA of the CDR3 is TGTGCCAGCAGTGAGCAGGGTACCTACGAGCAGTACTTC. V usage is TRBV2 and J usage is TRBJ2-7; TRBD1 is a possible D gene (5 bases). Germline CDR1 SNHLY, CDR2 FYNNEI. The CDR3 runs 13 residues. V was cut by 3 bases and J by 2 bases, with 8 bases left in between.

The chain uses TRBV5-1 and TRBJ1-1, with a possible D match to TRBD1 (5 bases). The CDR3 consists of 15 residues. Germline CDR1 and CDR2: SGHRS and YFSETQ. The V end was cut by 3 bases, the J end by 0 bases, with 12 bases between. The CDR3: CASSSQGSMNTEAFF. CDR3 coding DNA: TGCGCCAGCAGCTCCCAGGGTTCTATGAACACTGAAGCTTTCTTT.

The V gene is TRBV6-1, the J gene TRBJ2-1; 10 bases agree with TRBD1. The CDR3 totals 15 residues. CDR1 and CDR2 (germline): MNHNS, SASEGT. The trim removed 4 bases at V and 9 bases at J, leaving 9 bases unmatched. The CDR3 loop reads CASSVPGQGTREQFF. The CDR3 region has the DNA TGTGCCAGCAGTGTGCCGGGACAGGGGACTCGTGAGCAGTTCTTC.

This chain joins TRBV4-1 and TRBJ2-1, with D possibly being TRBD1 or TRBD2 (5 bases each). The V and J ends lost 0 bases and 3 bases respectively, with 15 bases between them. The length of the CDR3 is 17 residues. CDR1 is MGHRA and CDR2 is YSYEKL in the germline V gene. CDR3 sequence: CASSQERGAELYNEQFF. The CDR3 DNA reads TGCGCCAGCAGCCAAGAAAGGGGAGCGGAACTCTACAATGAGCAGTTCTTC.

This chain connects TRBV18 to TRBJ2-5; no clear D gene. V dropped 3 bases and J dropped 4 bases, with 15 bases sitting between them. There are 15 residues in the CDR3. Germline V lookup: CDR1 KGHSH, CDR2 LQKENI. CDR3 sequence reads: CASSPRRTEGETQYF. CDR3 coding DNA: TGTGCCAGCTCACCCCGACGGACGGAAGGAGAGACCCAGTACTTC.

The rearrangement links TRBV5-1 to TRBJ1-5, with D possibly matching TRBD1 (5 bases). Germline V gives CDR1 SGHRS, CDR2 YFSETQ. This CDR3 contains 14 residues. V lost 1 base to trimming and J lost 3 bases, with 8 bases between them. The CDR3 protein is CASSLLGDNQPQHF. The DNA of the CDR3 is TGCGCCAGCAGCTTGTTAGGGGACAATCAGCCCCAGCATTTT.

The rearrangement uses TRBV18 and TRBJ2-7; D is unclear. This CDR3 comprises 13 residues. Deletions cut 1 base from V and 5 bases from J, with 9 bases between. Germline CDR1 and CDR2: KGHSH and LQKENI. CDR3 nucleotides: TGTGCCAGCTCACCACGCCGAACGGACGAGCAGTACTTC. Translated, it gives CASSPRRTDEQYF.

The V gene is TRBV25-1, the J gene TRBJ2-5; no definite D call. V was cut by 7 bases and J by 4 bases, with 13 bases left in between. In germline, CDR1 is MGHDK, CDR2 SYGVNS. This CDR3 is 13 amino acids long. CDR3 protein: CASTSTRRETQYF. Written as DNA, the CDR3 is TGTGCCAGCACGAGCACACGCCGAGAGACCCAGTACTTC.

This chain's CDR3 is CATAGGHQHF. In nucleotides, the CDR3 is TGTGCCACCGCCGGAGGGCACCAGCATTTT. The J gene is TRBJ1-5, the V gene TRBV19; D not resolved. Trimming left V 10 bases short and J 12 bases short, with 13 bases between. The germline gives CDR1 LNHDA, CDR2 SQIVND (reference sequence). The CDR3 sequence is 10 residues long.

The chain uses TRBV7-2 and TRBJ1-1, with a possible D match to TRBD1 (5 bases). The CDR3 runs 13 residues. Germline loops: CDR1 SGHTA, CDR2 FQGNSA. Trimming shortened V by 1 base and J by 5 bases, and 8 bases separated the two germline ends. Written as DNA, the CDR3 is TGTGCCAGCAGCTTAGTTGAGGGGACTGAAGCTTTCTTT. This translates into CASSLVEGTEAFF.

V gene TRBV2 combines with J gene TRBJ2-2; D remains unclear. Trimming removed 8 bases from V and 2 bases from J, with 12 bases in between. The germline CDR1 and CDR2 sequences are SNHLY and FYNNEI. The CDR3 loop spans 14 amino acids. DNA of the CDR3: TGTGCCAGCCGCGGAGTCCTCAACACCGGGGAGCTGTTTTTT. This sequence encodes CASRGVLNTGELFF.

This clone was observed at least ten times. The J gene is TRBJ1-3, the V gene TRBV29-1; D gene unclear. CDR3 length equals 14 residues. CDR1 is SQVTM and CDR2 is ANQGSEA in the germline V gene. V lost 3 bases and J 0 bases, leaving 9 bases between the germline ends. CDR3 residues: CSVDGQNSGNTIYF. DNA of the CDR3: TGCAGCGTTGACGGCCAGAACTCTGGAAACACCATATATTTT.

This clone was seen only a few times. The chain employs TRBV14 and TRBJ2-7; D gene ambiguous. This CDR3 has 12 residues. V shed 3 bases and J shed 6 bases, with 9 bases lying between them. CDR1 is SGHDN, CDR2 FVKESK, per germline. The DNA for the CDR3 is TGTGCCAGCAGCCATCACCCGCGCGAGCAGTACTTC. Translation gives CASSHHPREQYF.

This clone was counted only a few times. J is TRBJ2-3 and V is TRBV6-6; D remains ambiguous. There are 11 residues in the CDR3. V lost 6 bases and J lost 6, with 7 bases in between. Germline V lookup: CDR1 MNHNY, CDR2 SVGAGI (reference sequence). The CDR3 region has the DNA TGTGCCAGCAGCGATCCGGATACGCAGTATTTT. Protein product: CASSDPDTQYF.

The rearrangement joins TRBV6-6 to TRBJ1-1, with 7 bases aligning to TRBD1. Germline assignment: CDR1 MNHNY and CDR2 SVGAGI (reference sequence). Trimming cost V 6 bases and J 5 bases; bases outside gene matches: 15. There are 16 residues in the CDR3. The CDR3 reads CASSTNRGRSGTEAFF. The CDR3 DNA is TGTGCCAGCAGCACGAACAGGGGCCGGTCCGGGACTGAAGCTTTCTTT.

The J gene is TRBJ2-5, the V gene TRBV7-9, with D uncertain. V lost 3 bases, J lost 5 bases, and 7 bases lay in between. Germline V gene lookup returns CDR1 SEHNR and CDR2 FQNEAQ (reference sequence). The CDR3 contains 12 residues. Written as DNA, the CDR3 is TGTGCCAGCAGCTTTACCGGGGAGACCCAGTACTTC. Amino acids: CASSFTGETQYF.

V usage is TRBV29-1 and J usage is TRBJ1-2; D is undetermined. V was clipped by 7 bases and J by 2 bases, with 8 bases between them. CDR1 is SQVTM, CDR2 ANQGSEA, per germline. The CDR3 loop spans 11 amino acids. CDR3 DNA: TGCAGCGCTGGCGCGAACTATGGCTACACCTTC. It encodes CSAGANYGYTF.

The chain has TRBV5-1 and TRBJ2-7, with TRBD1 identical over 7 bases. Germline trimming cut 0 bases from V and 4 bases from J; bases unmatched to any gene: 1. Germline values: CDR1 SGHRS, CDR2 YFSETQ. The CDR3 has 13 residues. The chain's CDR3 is CASSLETGYEQYF. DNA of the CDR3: TGCGCCAGCAGCTTGGAGACAGGGTACGAGCAGTACTTC. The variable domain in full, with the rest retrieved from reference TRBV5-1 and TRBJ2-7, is KAGVTQTPRYLIKTRGQQVTLSCSPISGHRSVSWYQQTPGQGLQFLFEYFSETQRNKGNFPGRFSGRQFSNSRSEMNVSTLELGDSALYLCASSLETGYEQYFGPGTRLTVT.

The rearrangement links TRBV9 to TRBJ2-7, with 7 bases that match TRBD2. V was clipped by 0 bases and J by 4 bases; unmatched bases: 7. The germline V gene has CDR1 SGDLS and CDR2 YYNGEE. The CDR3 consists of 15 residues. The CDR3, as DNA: TGTGCCAGCAGCGTAGGGGCGGGGGAAACTTACGAGCAGTACTTC. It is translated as CASSVGAGETYEQYF.

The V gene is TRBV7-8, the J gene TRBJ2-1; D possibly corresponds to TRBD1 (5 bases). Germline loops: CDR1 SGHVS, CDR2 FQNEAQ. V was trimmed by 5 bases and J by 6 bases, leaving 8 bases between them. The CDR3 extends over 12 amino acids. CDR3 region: CASSGQVNEQFF. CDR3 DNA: TGTGCCAGCAGCGGACAAGTCAATGAGCAGTTCTTC.

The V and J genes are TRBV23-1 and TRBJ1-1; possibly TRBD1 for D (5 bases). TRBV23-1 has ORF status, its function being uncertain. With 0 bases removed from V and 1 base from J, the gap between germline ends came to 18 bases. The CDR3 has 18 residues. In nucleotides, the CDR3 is TGCGCCAGCAGTCAATCAGCCCGGGACGGTCAAGGGAACACTGAAGCTTTCTTT. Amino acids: CASSQSARDGQGNTEAFF.